Listed below are T cell receptor beta chains from one sample, sequenced in a study of cytomegalovirus exposure and HLA in healthy donors. Generated by immunoSEQ multiplex PCR, the TCRdb table keeps only in-frame clones and is missing some. The sample contains roughly 130,000 clones, roughly three quarters of which appear only once. Sequencing was done on a sample of PBMCs. These receptors originate from a man aged 18 to 30 in good health and CMV-seronegative. CDR3s include the opening cysteine and the closing phenylalanine or tryptophan. A D gene is named only where the DNA matches it firmly. Only part of the rows carry a size: once, few, many, or a class if the clone is expanded.

D	J	length	V	size	CDR3	DNA
.	TRBJ2-7	14	TRBV28	.	CASSSGTSSYEQYF	TGTGCCAGCAGTTCAGGCACGAGCTCCTACGAGCAGTACTTC
.	TRBJ2-3	17	TRBV27	.	CASSSEYSGRGTDTQYF	TGTGCCAGCAGTTCTGAATATAGCGGCCGGGGCACAGATACGCAGTATTTT
.	TRBJ1-3	16	TRBV27	.	CASSRGQINSGNTIYF	TGTGCCAGCAGTCGAGGACAGATCAACTCTGGAAACACCATATATTTT
TRBD2	TRBJ2-3	16	TRBV7-3	few	CASSLQLAGASDTQYF	TGTGCCAGCAGCTTACAACTAGCGGGAGCCTCAGATACGCAGTATTTT
.	TRBJ1-5	13	TRBV27	few	CASSRGANQPQHF	TGTGCCAGCAGTAGGGGCGCCAATCAGCCCCAGCATTTT
.	TRBJ1-1	14	TRBV7-8	.	CASSEEWGATEAFF	TGTGCCAGCAGCGAAGAATGGGGCGCGACTGAAGCTTTCTTT
.	TRBJ2-1	16	TRBV18	.	CASSPPGLASVNEQFF	TGTGCCAGCTCACCACCGGGTCTAGCGAGCGTCAATGAGCAGTTCTTC
.	TRBJ1-4	15	TRBV7-8	few	CASSRYQGQMGKLFF	TGTGCCAGCAGCCGATATCAAGGACAGATGGGGAAACTGTTTTTT
.	TRBJ2-5	13	TRBV29-1	.	CSVEDIYGETQYF	TGCAGCGTTGAAGATATCTACGGAGAGACCCAGTACTTC
TRBD2	TRBJ2-1	16	TRBV2	.	CASSRKSLAGVNEQFF	TGTGCCAGCAGTCGAAAAAGTCTAGCGGGAGTCAATGAGCAGTTCTTC
TRBD1	TRBJ2-3	15	TRBV5-1	.	CASSQGTASTDTQYF	TGCGCCAGCAGTCAGGGGACAGCTAGCACAGATACGCAGTATTTT
TRBD1	TRBJ1-5	15	TRBV15	.	CATREQGGYNQPQHF	TGTGCCACCAGGGAACAGGGGGGCTATAATCAGCCCCAGCATTTT
.	TRBJ1-1	14	TRBV30	.	CAWQKGGVRTEAFF	TGTGCCTGGCAAAAGGGAGGGGTGAGGACTGAAGCTTTCTTT